This T cell receptor beta chain is drawn from a study of blood T cells in healthy people across ages. Combining a sample-barcoded 5' primer with a J-beta primer mix, a second PCR ran for roughly 7 to 12 cycles. TCRdb called the 5' RACE reads again in MiXCR, with one record for every CDR3 protein. This table has 1.5 million to 2 million distinct CDR3 sequences, 28% appearing once. Germline values: CDR1 SQVTM, CDR2 ANQGSEA. V was shortened by 2 bases and J by 6 bases, with 10 bases between the two germline ends. CDR3 length: 12 amino acids. The sequenced sample consisted of blood. The sequence was obtained from a woman aged 25 to 45 in good health. The rearrangement uses TRBV29-1 and TRBJ1-2; a weak D match, TRBD1 (5 bases). The CDR3 bases are TGCAGCGTTGAAAACAGGATTGATGGCTACACCTTC. Translated: CSVENRIDGYTF. Full variable domain (outside the CDR3, taken from reference TRBV29-1 and TRBJ1-2): SAVISQKPSRDICQRGTSLTIQCQVDSQVTMMFWYRQQPGQSLTLIATANQGSEATYESGFVIDKFPISRPNLTFSTLTVSNMSPEDSSIYLCSVENRIDGYTFGSGTRLTVV.